The T cell receptor (beta chain) under discussion was sequenced for a study of shared clonotypes between healthy human individuals. Notes on the study in general: With few donors, the genetic and exposure-history diversity represented was limited.

Measured with immunoSEQ multiplex PCR; TCRdb has only the in-frame clones, and not every one. The table records millions of clones, roughly 95% of them present only once. Trimming took 0 bases from V and 4 from J, leaving 7 bases between them. The germline gives CDR1 SEHNR, CDR2 FQNEAQ (reference sequence). The CDR3 is 14 residues long. This clone was seen a single time. What it recognizes is unknown. Within the sample, other DNA sequences also encode this same CDR3. Sequencing used naive CD4+ T cells sorted from blood. Subset: CD45RA+ positively selected. This clonotype was obtained from a man between 18 and 29 years old in good health. The genes are TRBV7-9 and TRBJ1-3; tentative D call: TRBD1 (5 bases). The CDR3 coding sequence is TGTGCCAGCAGCTTAGCCGGGACCGGAAACACCATATATTTT. Protein sequence: CASSLAGTGNTIYF.